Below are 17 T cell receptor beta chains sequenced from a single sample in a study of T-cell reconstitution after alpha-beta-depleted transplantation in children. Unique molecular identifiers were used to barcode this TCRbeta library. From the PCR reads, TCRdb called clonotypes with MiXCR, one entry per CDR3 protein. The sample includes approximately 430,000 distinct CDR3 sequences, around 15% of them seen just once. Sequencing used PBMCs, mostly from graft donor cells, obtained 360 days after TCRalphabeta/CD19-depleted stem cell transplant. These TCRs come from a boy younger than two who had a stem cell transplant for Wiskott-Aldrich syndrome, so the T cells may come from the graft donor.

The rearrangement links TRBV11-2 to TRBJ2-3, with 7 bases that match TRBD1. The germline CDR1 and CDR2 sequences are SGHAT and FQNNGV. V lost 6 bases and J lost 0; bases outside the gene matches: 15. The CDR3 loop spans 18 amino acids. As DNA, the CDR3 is TGTGCCAGCAGTATCGCCTTGCGGGCCAGGGGGAGCACAGATACGCAGTATTTT. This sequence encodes CASSIALRARGSTDTQYF. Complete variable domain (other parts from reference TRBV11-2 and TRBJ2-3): EAGVAQSPRYKIIEKRQSVAFWCNPISGHATLYWYQQILGQGPKLLIQFQNNGVVDDSQLPKDRFSAERLKGVDSTLKIQPAKLEDSAVYLCASSIALRARGSTDTQYFGPGTRLTVL.

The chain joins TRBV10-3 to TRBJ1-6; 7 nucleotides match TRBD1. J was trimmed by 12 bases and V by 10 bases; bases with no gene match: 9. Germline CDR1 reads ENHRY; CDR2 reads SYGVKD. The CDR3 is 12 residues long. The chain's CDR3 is CATRGAGEPLHF. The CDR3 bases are TGTGCCACCAGGGGGGCAGGAGAACCCCTCCACTTT.

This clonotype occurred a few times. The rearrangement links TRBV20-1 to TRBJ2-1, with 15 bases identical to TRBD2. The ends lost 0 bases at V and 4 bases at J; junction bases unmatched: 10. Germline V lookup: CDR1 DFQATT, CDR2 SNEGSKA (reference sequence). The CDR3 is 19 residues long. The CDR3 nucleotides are TGCAGTGCTAGAGATTCCGCGGGACTAGCGGGAGGAGTATACAATGAGCAGTTCTTC. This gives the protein CSARDSAGLAGGVYNEQFF.

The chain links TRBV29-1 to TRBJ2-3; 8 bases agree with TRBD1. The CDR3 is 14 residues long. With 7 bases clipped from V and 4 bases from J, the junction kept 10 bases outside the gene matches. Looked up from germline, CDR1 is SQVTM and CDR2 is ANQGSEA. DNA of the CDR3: TGCAGCGGAATCAGGGGGCGGCTTGCAGATACGCAGTATTTT. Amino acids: CSGIRGRLADTQYF.

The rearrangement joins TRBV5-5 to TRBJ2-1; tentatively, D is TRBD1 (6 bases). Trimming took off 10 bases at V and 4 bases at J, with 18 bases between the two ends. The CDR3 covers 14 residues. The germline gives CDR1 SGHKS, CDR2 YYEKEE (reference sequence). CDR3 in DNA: TGTGCCGGCAAAGACAGGCAGGGTTACAATGAGCAGTTCTTC. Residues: CAGKDRQGYNEQFF.

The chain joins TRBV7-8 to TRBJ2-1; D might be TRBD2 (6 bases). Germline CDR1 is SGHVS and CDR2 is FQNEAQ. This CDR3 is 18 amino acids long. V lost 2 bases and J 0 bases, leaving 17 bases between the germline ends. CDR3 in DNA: TGTGCCAGCAGCTTACCCGTTAGCGGTCCTAGCTCCTACAATGAGCAGTTCTTC. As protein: CASSLPVSGPSSYNEQFF.

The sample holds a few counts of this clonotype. CDR3 nucleotides: TGTGCCAGCAGCCCCAGGGACGCCTACGAGCAGTACTTC. Amino acids: CASSPRDAYEQYF. The gene calls are TRBV12-3 or TRBV12-4 and TRBJ2-7; the D call may be TRBD1 or TRBD2 (5 bases each). The CDR3 consists of 13 residues. The V end lost 6 bases, the J end lost 2 bases, and 11 bases lay between the germline ends.

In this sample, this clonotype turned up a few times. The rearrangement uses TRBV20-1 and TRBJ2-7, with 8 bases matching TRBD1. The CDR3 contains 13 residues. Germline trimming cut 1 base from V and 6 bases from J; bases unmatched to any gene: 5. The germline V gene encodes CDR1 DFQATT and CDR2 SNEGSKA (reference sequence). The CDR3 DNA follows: TGCAGTGCTAGAGGCGCAGGGGGCTCCGAGCAGTACTTC. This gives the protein CSARGAGGSEQYF.

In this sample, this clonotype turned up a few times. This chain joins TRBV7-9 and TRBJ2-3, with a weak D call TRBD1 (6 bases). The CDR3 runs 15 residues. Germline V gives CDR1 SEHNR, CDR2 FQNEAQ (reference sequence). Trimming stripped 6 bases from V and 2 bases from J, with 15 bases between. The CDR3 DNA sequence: TGTGCCAGCAGTCACGTCACAGGGCCCACAGATACGCAGTATTTT. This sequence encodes CASSHVTGPTDTQYF.

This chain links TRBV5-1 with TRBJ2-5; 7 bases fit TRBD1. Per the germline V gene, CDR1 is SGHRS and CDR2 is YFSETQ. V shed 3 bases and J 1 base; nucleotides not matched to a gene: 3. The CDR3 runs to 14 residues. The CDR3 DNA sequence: TGCGCCAGCAGCTCACAGGGGACCCAAGAGACCCAGTACTTC. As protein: CASSSQGTQETQYF.

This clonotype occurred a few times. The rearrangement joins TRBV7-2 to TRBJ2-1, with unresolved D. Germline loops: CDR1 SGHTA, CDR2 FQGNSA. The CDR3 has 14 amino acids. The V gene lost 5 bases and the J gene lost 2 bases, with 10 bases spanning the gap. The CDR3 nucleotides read TGTGCCAGCAGCCTAGGACCTGCCTACAATGAGCAGTTCTTC. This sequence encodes CASSLGPAYNEQFF.

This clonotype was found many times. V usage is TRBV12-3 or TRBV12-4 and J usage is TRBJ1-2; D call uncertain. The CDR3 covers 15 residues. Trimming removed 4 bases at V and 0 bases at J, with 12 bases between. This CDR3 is CASSSRTDPNYGYTF. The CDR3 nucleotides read TGTGCCAGCAGTTCCCGGACGGATCCTAACTATGGCTACACCTTC.

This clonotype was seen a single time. The CDR3 is CASSYIRYGYTF. The CDR3 DNA follows: TGTGCCAGCAGTTACATACGGTATGGCTACACCTTC. The J gene is TRBJ1-2, the V gene TRBV6-2 or TRBV6-3; no clear D. Trimming took 2 bases from V and 5 from J, leaving 6 bases between them. Looked up from germline, CDR1 is MNHEY and CDR2 is SVGEGT. There are 12 residues in the CDR3.

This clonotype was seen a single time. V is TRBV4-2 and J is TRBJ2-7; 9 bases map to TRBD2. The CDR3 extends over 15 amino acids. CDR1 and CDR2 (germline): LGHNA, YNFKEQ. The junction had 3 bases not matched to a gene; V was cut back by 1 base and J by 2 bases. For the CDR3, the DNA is TGTGCCAGCAGCCAAGGATCTAGCGGGGCCTACGAGCAGTACTTC. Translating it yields CASSQGSSGAYEQYF.

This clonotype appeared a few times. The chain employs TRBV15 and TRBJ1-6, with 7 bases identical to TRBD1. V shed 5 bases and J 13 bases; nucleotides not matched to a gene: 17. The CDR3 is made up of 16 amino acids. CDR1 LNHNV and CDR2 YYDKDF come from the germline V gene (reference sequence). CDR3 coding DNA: TGTGCCACCAGCCCCAGGACAGGATCGAATATGCGTCCCCTCCACTTT. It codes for CATSPRTGSNMRPLHF.

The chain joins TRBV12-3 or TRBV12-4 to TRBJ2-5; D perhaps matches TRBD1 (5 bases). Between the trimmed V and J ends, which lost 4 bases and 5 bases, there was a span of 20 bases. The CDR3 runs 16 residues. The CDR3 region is CASSYMRLQGKETQYF. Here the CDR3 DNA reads TGTGCCAGCAGTTATATGAGGTTGCAGGGTAAGGAGACCCAGTACTTC.

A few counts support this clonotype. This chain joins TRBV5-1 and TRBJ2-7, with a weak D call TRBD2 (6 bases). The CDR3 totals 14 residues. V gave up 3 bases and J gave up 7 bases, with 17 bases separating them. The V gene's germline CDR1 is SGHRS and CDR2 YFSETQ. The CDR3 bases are TGCGCCAGCAGCTACGGGGGAGACCGGATTGAGCAGTACTTC. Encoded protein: CASSYGGDRIEQYF.